These 5 T cell receptor beta chains came from one sample sequenced in a study of Ad26.COV2.S vaccination and SARS-CoV-2 variants. Produced via immunoSEQ multiplex PCR; TCRdb's table is partial and in-frame only. The table lists approximately 240,000 clones, approximately 87% of them singletons, with around 11% in the top ten. Treatment: some 20 received Ad26.COV2.S at low or high dose, single or two shots; 5 received placebo; per-sample allocation not given. Day 63 following the first vaccine or placebo injection was when the samples were taken. The sample in question was peripheral blood, obtained in a trial of Ad26.COV2.S vaccine versus placebo. The receptors were sampled from a person aged 18-60 years who received the Ad26.COV2.S COVID-19 vaccine or a placebo.

Concerning this clone itself: The same CDR3 arises from other DNA sequences in this sample as well. The rearrangement uses TRBV18 and TRBJ2-2; perhaps TRBD2 as D (6 bases). V lost 0 bases and J lost 5, with 7 bases in between. Germline loops: CDR1 KGHSH, CDR2 LQKENI. CDR3 length: 14 amino acids. CDR3 sequence reads: CASSPPGGTGELFF. CDR3 DNA sequence: TGTGCCAGCTCACCACCGGGAGGAACCGGGGAGCTGTTTTTT.

The chain is built from TRBV19 and TRBJ2-7; 10 bases fit TRBD1. This CDR3 contains 17 residues. With 4 bases clipped from V and 5 bases from J, the junction kept 14 bases outside the gene matches. The germline V gene encodes CDR1 LNHDA and CDR2 SQIVND (reference sequence). CDR3 DNA sequence: TGTGCCAGTAGTACTAGAGACAGGGGGCTGGGTACCCACGAGCAGTACTTC. This codes for CASSTRDRGLGTHEQYF. Based on the CDR3 plus reference TRBV19 and TRBJ2-7, the full variable domain is DGGITQSPKYLFRKEGQNVTLSCEQNLNHDAMYWYRQDPGQGLRLIYYSQIVNDFQKGDIAEGYSVSREKKESFPLTVTSAQKNPTAFYLCASSTRDRGLGTHEQYFGPGTRLTVT.

The V gene is TRBV7-2, the J gene TRBJ2-5, with 9 bases that match TRBD2. V trimming: 1 base; J trimming: 5 bases; junction bases outside the gene matches: 11. Germline V gene lookup returns CDR1 SGHTA and CDR2 FQGNSA. This CDR3 spans 17 amino acids. The CDR3 DNA sequence: TGTGCCAGCAGCTTAGGGTTTGCGGGGGGGCTCAGGGAGACCCAGTACTTC. This translates into CASSLGFAGGLRETQYF.

This clone appeared once. Distinct nucleotide sequences in the sample also encode this CDR3. The genes are TRBV6-5 and TRBJ1-1; the D is unclear. Deletions cut 2 bases from V and 1 base from J, with 5 bases between. The CDR3 length is 13 residues. Looked up from germline, CDR1 is MNHEY and CDR2 is SVGAGI. As DNA, the CDR3 is TGTGCCAGCAGTTACGGCGAGAACACTGAAGCTTTCTTT. As protein: CASSYGENTEAFF.

The V call is TRBV7-2, the J call TRBJ1-2; TRBD1 agrees at 10 bases. The germline CDR1 and CDR2 sequences are SGHTA and FQGNSA. The CDR3 is 14 residues long. Trimming removed 5 bases from V and 8 bases from J; junction bases left unmatched: 8. The CDR3 region is CASSPWTGGKGYTF. CDR3 DNA: TGTGCCAGCAGCCCTTGGACAGGGGGAAAGGGCTACACCTTC.